This T cell receptor beta chain was sequenced in a study of cytomegalovirus exposure and HLA in healthy donors. Notes on the study in general: According to a later analysis, most TCR beta chains associated with CMV appeared HLA-restricted. CMV serostatus was the sole immune exposure data available. Among TCR beta chains, those listed as cytomegalovirus-associated numbered around 160.

Comment on this clone: The target antigen is unknown.

Germline CDR1 SGHTA, CDR2 FQGNSA. V trimming: 4 bases; J trimming: 3 bases; junction bases outside the gene matches: 3. There are 14 residues in the CDR3. Researchers ran the PCR with 60 Vbeta and 13 Jbeta primers. Data came from immunoSEQ multiplex PCR; TCRdb stores just in-frame clones and leaves some out. This table has roughly 180,000 clones, 60% to 80% appearing once. The receptor was isolated from a woman between 35 and 50 years old in good health and CMV-seropositive. Sequencing input: PBMCs. The chain combines TRBV7-2 with TRBJ2-7; 10 bases align to TRBD2. CDR3 sequence reads: CASSSSGSNYEQYF. The CDR3 nucleotides are TGTGCCAGCAGCTCTAGCGGGAGCAACTACGAGCAGTACTTC.